Sequencing of this T cell receptor beta chain was carried out in a study of T cells expressing NK-cell markers. The CDR3 has 15 amino acids. TCRdb reanalyzed the 5' RACE reads and collapses them to one entry per CDR3 protein, without DNA. In total, the table holds about 450,000 distinct CDR3 sequences. This TCR was sampled from a woman between 18 and 70 years old in good health. Sequencing was performed on blood T cells: a sorted CD56 or NKG2C T cell subset, CD4+ or CD8+ T cells, or bulk PBMC T cells (not recorded which). The genes are TRBV12-3 or TRBV12-4 and TRBJ2-7; TCRdb designates TRBD2, a call that cannot be tested without DNA. CDR3 sequence: CASSLLSLAQYEQYF.